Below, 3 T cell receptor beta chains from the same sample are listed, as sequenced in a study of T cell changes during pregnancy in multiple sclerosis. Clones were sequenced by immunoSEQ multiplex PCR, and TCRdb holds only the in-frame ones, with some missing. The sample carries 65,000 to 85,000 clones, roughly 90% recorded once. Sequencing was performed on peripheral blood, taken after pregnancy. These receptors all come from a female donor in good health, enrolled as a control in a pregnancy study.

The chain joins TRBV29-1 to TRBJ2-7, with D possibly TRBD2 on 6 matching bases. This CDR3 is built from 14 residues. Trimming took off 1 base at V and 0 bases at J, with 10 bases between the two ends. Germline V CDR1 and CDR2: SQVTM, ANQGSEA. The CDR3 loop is CSVEGLGGSYEQYF. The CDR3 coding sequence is TGCAGCGTTGAAGGTTTGGGGGGCTCCTACGAGCAGTACTTC.

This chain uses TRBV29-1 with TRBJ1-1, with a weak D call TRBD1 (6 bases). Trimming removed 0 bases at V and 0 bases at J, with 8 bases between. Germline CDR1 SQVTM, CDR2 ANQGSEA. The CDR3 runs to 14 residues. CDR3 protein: CSVEDYRVNTEAFF. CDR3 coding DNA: TGCAGCGTTGAAGATTACAGGGTGAACACTGAAGCTTTCTTT.

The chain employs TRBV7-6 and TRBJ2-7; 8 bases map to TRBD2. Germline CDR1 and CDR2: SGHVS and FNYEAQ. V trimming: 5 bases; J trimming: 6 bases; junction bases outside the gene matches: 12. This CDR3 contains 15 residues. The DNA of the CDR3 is TGTGCCAGCAGCCCCATCGGAGGGCGGGGGGCCGAGCAGTACTTC. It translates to CASSPIGGRGAEQYF.